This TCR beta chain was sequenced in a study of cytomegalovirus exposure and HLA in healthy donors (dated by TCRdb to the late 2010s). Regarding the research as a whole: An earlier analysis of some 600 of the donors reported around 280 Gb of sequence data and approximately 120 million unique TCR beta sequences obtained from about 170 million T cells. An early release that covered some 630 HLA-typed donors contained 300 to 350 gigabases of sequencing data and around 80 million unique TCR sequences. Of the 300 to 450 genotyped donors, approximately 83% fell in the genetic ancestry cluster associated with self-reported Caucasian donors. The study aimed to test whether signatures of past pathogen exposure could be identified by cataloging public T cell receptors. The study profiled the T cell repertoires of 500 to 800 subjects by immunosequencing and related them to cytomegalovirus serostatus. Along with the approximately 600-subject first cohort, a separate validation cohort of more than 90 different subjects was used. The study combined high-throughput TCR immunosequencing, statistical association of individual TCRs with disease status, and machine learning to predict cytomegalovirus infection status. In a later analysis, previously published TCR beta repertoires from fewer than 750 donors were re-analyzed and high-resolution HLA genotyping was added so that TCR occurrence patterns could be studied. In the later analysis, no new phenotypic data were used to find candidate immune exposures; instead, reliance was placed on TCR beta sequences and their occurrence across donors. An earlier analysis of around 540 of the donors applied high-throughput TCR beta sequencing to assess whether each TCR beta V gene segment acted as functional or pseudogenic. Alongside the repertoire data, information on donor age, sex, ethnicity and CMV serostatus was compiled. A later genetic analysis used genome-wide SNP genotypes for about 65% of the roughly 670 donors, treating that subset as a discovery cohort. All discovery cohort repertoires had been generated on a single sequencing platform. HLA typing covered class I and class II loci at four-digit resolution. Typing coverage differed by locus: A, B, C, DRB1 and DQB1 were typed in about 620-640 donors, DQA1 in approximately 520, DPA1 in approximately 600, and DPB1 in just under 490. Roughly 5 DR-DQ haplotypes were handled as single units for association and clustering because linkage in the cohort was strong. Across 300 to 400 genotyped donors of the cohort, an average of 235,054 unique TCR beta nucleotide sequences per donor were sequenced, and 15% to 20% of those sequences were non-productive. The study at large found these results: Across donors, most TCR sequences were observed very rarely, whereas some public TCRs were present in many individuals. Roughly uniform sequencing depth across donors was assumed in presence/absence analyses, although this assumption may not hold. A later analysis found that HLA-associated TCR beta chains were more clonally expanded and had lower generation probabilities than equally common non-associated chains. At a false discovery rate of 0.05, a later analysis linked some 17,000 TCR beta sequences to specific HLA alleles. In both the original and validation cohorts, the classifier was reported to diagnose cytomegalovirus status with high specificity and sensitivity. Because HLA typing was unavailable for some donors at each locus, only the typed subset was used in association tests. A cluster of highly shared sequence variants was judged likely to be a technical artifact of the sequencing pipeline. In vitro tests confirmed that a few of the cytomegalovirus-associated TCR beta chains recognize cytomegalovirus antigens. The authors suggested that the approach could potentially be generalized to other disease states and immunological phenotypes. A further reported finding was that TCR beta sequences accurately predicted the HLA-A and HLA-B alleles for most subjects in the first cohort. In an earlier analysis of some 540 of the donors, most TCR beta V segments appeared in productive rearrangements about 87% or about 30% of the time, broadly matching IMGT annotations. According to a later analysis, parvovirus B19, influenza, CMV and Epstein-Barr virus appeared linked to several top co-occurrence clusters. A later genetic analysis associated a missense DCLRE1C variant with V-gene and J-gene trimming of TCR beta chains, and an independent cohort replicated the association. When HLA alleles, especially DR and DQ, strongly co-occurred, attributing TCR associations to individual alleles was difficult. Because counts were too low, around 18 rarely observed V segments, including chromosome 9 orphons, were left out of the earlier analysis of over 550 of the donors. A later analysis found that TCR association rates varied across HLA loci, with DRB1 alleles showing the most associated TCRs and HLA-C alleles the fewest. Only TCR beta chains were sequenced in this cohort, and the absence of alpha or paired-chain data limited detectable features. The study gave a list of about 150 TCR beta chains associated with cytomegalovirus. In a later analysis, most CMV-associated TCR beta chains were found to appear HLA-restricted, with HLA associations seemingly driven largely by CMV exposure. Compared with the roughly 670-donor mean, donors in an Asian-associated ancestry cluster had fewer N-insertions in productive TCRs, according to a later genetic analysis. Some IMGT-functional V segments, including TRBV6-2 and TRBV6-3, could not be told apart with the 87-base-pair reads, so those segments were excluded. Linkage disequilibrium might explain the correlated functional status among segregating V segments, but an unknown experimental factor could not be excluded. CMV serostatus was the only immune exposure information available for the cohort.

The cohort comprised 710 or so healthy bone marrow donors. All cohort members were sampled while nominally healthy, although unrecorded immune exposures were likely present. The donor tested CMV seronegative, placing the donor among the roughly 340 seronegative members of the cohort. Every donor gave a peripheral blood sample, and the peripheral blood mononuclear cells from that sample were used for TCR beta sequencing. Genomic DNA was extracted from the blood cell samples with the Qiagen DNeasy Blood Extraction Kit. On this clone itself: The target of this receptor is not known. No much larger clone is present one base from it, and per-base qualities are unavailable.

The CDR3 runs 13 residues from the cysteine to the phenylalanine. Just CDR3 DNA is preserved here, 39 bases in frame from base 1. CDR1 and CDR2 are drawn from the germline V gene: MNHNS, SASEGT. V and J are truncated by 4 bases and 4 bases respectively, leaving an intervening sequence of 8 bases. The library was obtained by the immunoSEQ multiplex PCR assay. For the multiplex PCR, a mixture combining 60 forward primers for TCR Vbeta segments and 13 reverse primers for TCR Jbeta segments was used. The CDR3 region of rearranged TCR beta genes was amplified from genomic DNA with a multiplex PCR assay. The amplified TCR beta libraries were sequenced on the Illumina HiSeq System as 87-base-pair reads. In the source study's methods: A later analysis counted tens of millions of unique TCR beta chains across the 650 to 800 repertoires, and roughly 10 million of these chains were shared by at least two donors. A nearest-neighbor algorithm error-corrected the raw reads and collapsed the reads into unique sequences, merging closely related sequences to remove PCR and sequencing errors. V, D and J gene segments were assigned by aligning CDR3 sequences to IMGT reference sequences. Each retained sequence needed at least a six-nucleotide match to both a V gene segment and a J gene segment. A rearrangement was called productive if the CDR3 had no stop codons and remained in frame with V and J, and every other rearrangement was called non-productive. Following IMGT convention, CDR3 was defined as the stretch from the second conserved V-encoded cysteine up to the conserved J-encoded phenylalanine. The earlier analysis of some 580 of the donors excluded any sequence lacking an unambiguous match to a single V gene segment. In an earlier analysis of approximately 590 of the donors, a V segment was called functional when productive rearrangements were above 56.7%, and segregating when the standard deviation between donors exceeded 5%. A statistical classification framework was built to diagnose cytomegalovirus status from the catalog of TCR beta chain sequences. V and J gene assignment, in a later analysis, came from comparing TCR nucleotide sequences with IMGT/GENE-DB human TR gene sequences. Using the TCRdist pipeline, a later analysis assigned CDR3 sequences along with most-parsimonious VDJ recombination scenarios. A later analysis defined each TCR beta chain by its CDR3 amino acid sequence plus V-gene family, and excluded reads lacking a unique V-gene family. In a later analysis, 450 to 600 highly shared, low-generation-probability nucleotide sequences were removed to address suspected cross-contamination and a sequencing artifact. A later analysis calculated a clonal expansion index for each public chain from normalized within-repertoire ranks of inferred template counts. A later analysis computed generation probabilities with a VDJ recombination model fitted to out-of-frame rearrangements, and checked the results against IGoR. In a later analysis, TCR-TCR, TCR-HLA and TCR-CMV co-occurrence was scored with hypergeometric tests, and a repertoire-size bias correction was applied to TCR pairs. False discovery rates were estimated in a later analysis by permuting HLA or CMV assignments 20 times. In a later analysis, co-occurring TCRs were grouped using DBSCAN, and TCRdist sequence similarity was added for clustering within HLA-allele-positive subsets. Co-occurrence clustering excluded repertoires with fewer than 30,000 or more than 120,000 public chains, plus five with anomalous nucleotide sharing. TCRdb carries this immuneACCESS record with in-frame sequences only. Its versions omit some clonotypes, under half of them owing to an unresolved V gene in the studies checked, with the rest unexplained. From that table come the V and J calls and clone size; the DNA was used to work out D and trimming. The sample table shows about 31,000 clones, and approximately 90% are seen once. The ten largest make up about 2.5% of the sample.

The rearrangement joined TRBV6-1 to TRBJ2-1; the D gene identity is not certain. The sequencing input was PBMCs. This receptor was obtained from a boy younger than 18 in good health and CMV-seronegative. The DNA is TGTGCCAGCAGTGTGACGGGTTACAATGAGCAGTTCTTC. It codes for CASSVTGYNEQFF.